The rows below give T cell receptor beta chains drawn from one sample of a study of shared clonotypes between healthy human individuals. Some clones are missing from TCRdb's copy, which holds only in-frame ones; the method was immunoSEQ multiplex PCR. The repertoire consists of over a million clones, with roughly 96% occurring once and the leading ten covering roughly 1.2%. The sample consisted of naive CD4+ T cells sorted from blood. The receptors stem from a man between 25 and 39 years old in good health. Both conserved end residues are part of each CDR3. The order of the fields is J gene, clone size, V gene, D gene, CDR3 protein, CDR3 DNA. The D gene is left open where the match is weak. Where a row states a size, it is once, few, many or the class of an expanded clone; other rows omit it.

j_call: TRBJ2-1
clone_size: NA
v_call: TRBV11-3
d_call: TRBD1
cdr3_aa: CASSSPGQGGNEQFF
cdr3_nt: TGTGCCAGCAGCTCCCCGGGACAGGGAGGCAATGAGCAGTTCTTC

j_call: TRBJ1-4
clone_size: NA
v_call: TRBV10-2
d_call: TRBD1
cdr3_aa: CATKDRGREKLFF
cdr3_nt: TGCGCCACCAAGGACAGGGGGCGCGAAAAACTGTTTTTT

j_call: TRBJ2-5
clone_size: once
v_call: TRBV7-6
d_call: NA
cdr3_aa: CASSFSQNLFQETQYF
cdr3_nt: TGTGCCAGCAGCTTTTCCCAGAACCTCTTCCAAGAGACCCAGTACTTC

j_call: TRBJ2-5
clone_size: NA
v_call: TRBV14
d_call: NA
cdr3_aa: CASSAGGTQYF
cdr3_nt: TGTGCCAGCAGCGCCGGAGGGACCCAGTACTTC

j_call: TRBJ1-2
clone_size: NA
v_call: TRBV7-2
d_call: NA
cdr3_aa: CASRKETGTSYGYTF
cdr3_nt: TGTGCCAGCAGAAAGGAAACGGGGACATCGTATGGCTACACCTTC

j_call: TRBJ2-1
clone_size: NA
v_call: TRBV9
d_call: NA
cdr3_aa: CASSVGGGWYNEQFF
cdr3_nt: TGTGCCAGCAGCGTAGGCGGGGGCTGGTACAATGAGCAGTTCTTC

j_call: TRBJ2-3
clone_size: NA
v_call: TRBV18
d_call: TRBD2
cdr3_aa: CASSPLESSGTGTDTQYF
cdr3_nt: TGTGCCAGCTCACCATTAGAGTCTAGCGGGACGGGCACAGATACGCAGTATTTT

j_call: TRBJ2-1
clone_size: NA
v_call: TRBV7-2
d_call: TRBD2
cdr3_aa: CASSRGTNSYNEQFF
cdr3_nt: TGTGCCAGCAGCCGCGGGACTAATTCCTACAATGAGCAGTTCTTC

j_call: TRBJ2-1
clone_size: NA
v_call: TRBV5-4
d_call: TRBD1
cdr3_aa: CASSFPSRQGAIGTEQFF
cdr3_nt: TGTGCCAGCAGCTTCCCCAGCAGACAGGGGGCTATTGGGACTGAGCAGTTCTTC

j_call: TRBJ2-5
clone_size: NA
v_call: TRBV18
d_call: TRBD2
cdr3_aa: CASSRLAGGLQETQYF
cdr3_nt: TGTGCCAGCTCACGACTAGCGGGCGGACTCCAAGAGACCCAGTACTTC

j_call: TRBJ1-1
clone_size: NA
v_call: TRBV11-2
d_call: NA
cdr3_aa: CASSSVLTEAFF
cdr3_nt: TGTGCCAGCAGCTCAGTCTTGACTGAAGCTTTCTTT

j_call: TRBJ2-3
clone_size: NA
v_call: TRBV7-9
d_call: NA
cdr3_aa: CASSSQGSTQYF
cdr3_nt: TGTGCCAGCAGCTCACAAGGATCTACGCAGTATTTT

j_call: TRBJ2-7
clone_size: NA
v_call: TRBV7-9
d_call: NA
cdr3_aa: CASSLVGAYEQYF
cdr3_nt: TGTGCCAGCAGCTTAGTGGGCGCCTACGAGCAGTACTTC

j_call: TRBJ1-2
clone_size: NA
v_call: TRBV28
d_call: NA
cdr3_aa: CASTAGRRPYGYTF
cdr3_nt: TGTGCCAGCACGGCGGGCAGGCGTCCCTATGGCTACACCTTC

j_call: TRBJ2-3
clone_size: once
v_call: TRBV7-2
d_call: NA
cdr3_aa: CASSRSGPTTDTQYF
cdr3_nt: TGTGCCAGCAGCCGATCCGGCCCAACCACAGATACGCAGTATTTT

j_call: TRBJ1-5
clone_size: NA
v_call: TRBV28
d_call: TRBD1
cdr3_aa: CASSFFRIPGTVGSNQPQHF
cdr3_nt: TGTGCCAGCAGTTTCTTCCGAATACCCGGGACAGTGGGGAGCAATCAGCCCCAGCATTTT

j_call: TRBJ2-1
clone_size: NA
v_call: TRBV28
d_call: NA
cdr3_aa: CASHGKGSGLYNEQFF
cdr3_nt: TGTGCCAGCCACGGGAAGGGTAGCGGCTTATACAATGAGCAGTTCTTC

j_call: TRBJ2-7
clone_size: NA
v_call: TRBV13
d_call: TRBD1
cdr3_aa: CASSLKTAGGLKQYF
cdr3_nt: TGTGCCAGCAGCTTAAAAACGGCAGGGGGTTTGAAGCAGTACTTC

j_call: TRBJ1-1
clone_size: once
v_call: TRBV18
d_call: NA
cdr3_aa: CASSPLRGSQMNTEAFF
cdr3_nt: TGTGCCAGCTCACCGCTACGAGGCAGCCAGATGAACACTGAAGCTTTCTTT

j_call: TRBJ2-7
clone_size: NA
v_call: TRBV14
d_call: NA
cdr3_aa: CASSPGLSYEQYF
cdr3_nt: TGTGCCAGCAGCCCGGGACTTTCCTACGAGCAGTACTTC

j_call: TRBJ2-3
clone_size: NA
v_call: TRBV7-8
d_call: NA
cdr3_aa: CASSLARLGGTDTQYF
cdr3_nt: TGTGCCAGCAGCTTAGCGCGTTTGGGGGGCACAGATACGCAGTATTTT

j_call: TRBJ2-1
clone_size: once
v_call: TRBV29-1
d_call: TRBD2
cdr3_aa: CSVGRTSGSYNEQFF
cdr3_nt: TGCAGCGTCGGAAGAACTAGCGGGAGTTACAATGAGCAGTTCTTC

j_call: TRBJ1-5
clone_size: NA
v_call: TRBV27
d_call: NA
cdr3_aa: CASSLVCQPQHF
cdr3_nt: TGTGCCAGCAGTTTAGTCTGTCAGCCCCAGCATTTT

j_call: TRBJ2-2
clone_size: NA
v_call: TRBV25-1
d_call: TRBD1
cdr3_aa: CASARTGGGGELFF
cdr3_nt: TGTGCCAGTGCCCGGACAGGGGGCGGCGGGGAGCTGTTTTTT

j_call: TRBJ2-7
clone_size: NA
v_call: TRBV6-5
d_call: NA
cdr3_aa: CASSPLQEIYEQYF
cdr3_nt: TGTGCCAGCAGTCCCCTACAGGAGATCTACGAGCAGTACTTC

j_call: TRBJ1-2
clone_size: NA
v_call: TRBV7-9
d_call: NA
cdr3_aa: CASSLPGFSYGYTF
cdr3_nt: TGTGCCAGCAGCTTACCAGGGTTCAGCTATGGCTACACCTTC

j_call: TRBJ2-5
clone_size: NA
v_call: TRBV5-1
d_call: TRBD1
cdr3_aa: CASRGTGAWETQYF
cdr3_nt: TGCGCCAGCAGGGGGACAGGGGCGTGGGAGACCCAGTACTTC

j_call: TRBJ2-1
clone_size: NA
v_call: TRBV5-1
d_call: NA
cdr3_aa: CASSSGLIYNEQFF
cdr3_nt: TGCGCCAGCAGCTCCGGGCTCATCTACAATGAGCAGTTCTTC

j_call: TRBJ2-5
clone_size: NA
v_call: TRBV6-1
d_call: NA
cdr3_aa: CASTTNSGETQYF
cdr3_nt: TGTGCCAGCACCACGAACTCGGGAGAGACCCAGTACTTC

j_call: TRBJ1-1
clone_size: NA
v_call: TRBV18
d_call: NA
cdr3_aa: CASSRIAAKDTEAFF
cdr3_nt: TGTGCCAGCTCACGTATCGCAGCTAAGGACACTGAAGCTTTCTTT

j_call: TRBJ2-2
clone_size: once
v_call: TRBV9
d_call: NA
cdr3_aa: CASSVATYSMGGELFF
cdr3_nt: TGTGCCAGCAGCGTAGCCACTTACTCGATGGGGGGGGAGCTGTTTTTT

j_call: TRBJ1-1
clone_size: NA
v_call: TRBV21-1
d_call: NA
cdr3_aa: CASSKGDRLNTEAFF
cdr3_nt: TGTGCCAGCAGCAAAGGTGACAGATTGAACACTGAAGCTTTCTTT

j_call: TRBJ2-1
clone_size: NA
v_call: TRBV7-2
d_call: NA
cdr3_aa: CASSIVHLSSYNEQFF
cdr3_nt: TGTGCCAGCAGCATTGTCCATTTAAGCTCCTACAATGAGCAGTTCTTC

j_call: TRBJ2-7
clone_size: NA
v_call: TRBV19
d_call: NA
cdr3_aa: CASSISGLPPYEQYF
cdr3_nt: TGTGCCAGTAGTATTTCAGGCCTACCACCCTACGAGCAGTACTTC

j_call: TRBJ1-5
clone_size: once
v_call: TRBV6-1
d_call: TRBD1
cdr3_aa: CASSGGTGGAGNSNQPQHF
cdr3_nt: TGTGCCAGCAGTGGGGGTACAGGGGGCGCGGGCAATAGCAATCAGCCCCAGCATTTT

j_call: TRBJ2-3
clone_size: NA
v_call: TRBV4-1
d_call: NA
cdr3_aa: CASSQVDTQYF
cdr3_nt: TGCGCCAGCAGCCAAGTAGATACGCAGTATTTT

j_call: TRBJ2-7
clone_size: NA
v_call: TRBV5-6
d_call: NA
cdr3_aa: CASSFRSPYEQYF
cdr3_nt: TGTGCCAGCAGCTTCCGTTCTCCTTACGAGCAGTACTTC

j_call: TRBJ1-1
clone_size: few
v_call: TRBV7-8
d_call: NA
cdr3_aa: CASQADRNTEAFF
cdr3_nt: TGTGCCAGCCAAGCGGACAGGAACACTGAAGCTTTCTTT

j_call: TRBJ2-2
clone_size: NA
v_call: TRBV27
d_call: NA
cdr3_aa: CASIKINTGELFF
cdr3_nt: TGTGCCAGCATAAAGATAAACACCGGGGAGCTGTTTTTT

j_call: TRBJ2-3
clone_size: NA
v_call: TRBV5-1
d_call: TRBD2
cdr3_aa: CASSSGLAGGPDTQYF
cdr3_nt: TGCGCCAGCAGCTCGGGACTAGCGGGAGGGCCAGATACGCAGTATTTT

j_call: TRBJ2-6
clone_size: NA
v_call: TRBV5-1
d_call: NA
cdr3_aa: CASSLAQDSGANVLTF
cdr3_nt: TGCGCCAGCAGCTTGGCCCAGGACTCTGGGGCCAACGTCCTGACTTTC

j_call: TRBJ1-5
clone_size: once
v_call: TRBV5-6
d_call: TRBD1
cdr3_aa: CASSFWDRRNSNQPQHF
cdr3_nt: TGTGCCAGCAGCTTTTGGGACAGAAGGAATAGCAATCAGCCCCAGCATTTT

j_call: TRBJ2-7
clone_size: NA
v_call: TRBV7-8
d_call: TRBD1
cdr3_aa: CASSLLGQKTYEQYF
cdr3_nt: TGTGCCAGCAGCTTACTGGGACAGAAAACCTACGAGCAGTACTTC

j_call: TRBJ2-2
clone_size: NA
v_call: TRBV11-2
d_call: NA
cdr3_aa: CASSSSRGRTGELFF
cdr3_nt: TGTGCCAGCAGCTCCTCACGGGGCCGCACCGGGGAGCTGTTTTTT

j_call: TRBJ1-4
clone_size: NA
v_call: TRBV25-1
d_call: NA
cdr3_aa: CASSAPAEIKLFF
cdr3_nt: TGTGCCAGCAGTGCTCCGGCGGAGATAAAACTGTTTTTT

j_call: TRBJ2-7
clone_size: NA
v_call: TRBV5-4
d_call: TRBD1
cdr3_aa: CASSPTGVLGEQYF
cdr3_nt: TGTGCCAGCAGCCCGACAGGGGTTCTCGGTGAGCAGTACTTC

j_call: TRBJ1-2
clone_size: once
v_call: TRBV15
d_call: NA
cdr3_aa: CATSRAGQTYGYTF
cdr3_nt: TGTGCCACCAGCAGAGCCGGACAGACGTATGGCTACACCTTC

j_call: TRBJ2-1
clone_size: NA
v_call: TRBV28
d_call: TRBD2
cdr3_aa: CASLSRTRGNNEQFF
cdr3_nt: TGTGCCAGCCTTAGTCGGACTAGGGGAAACAATGAGCAGTTCTTC

j_call: TRBJ2-3
clone_size: once
v_call: TRBV5-1
d_call: TRBD2
cdr3_aa: CASSFPGSGSAVTQYF
cdr3_nt: TGCGCCAGCAGCTTCCCGGGTAGCGGGAGCGCTGTTACGCAGTATTTT

j_call: TRBJ1-2
clone_size: few
v_call: TRBV20-1
d_call: TRBD1
cdr3_aa: CSATGGGGYTF
cdr3_nt: TGCAGTGCTACAGGGGGCGGTGGCTACACCTTC

j_call: TRBJ2-7
clone_size: NA
v_call: TRBV6-5
d_call: NA
cdr3_aa: CASSPQVPAYEQYF
cdr3_nt: TGTGCCAGCAGCCCACAGGTCCCAGCCTACGAGCAGTACTTC

j_call: TRBJ2-2
clone_size: NA
v_call: TRBV5-1
d_call: TRBD1
cdr3_aa: CASSPMTGGSSGELFF
cdr3_nt: TGCGCCAGCAGCCCCATGACAGGGGGCTCGTCCGGGGAGCTGTTTTTT

j_call: TRBJ2-7
clone_size: NA
v_call: TRBV10-3
d_call: TRBD2
cdr3_aa: CATQRDLTYEQYF
cdr3_nt: TGTGCCACCCAGCGGGATCTAACGTACGAGCAGTACTTC

j_call: TRBJ2-7
clone_size: NA
v_call: TRBV28
d_call: TRBD1
cdr3_aa: CASSLFYGQGAEYPSYEQYF
cdr3_nt: TGTGCCAGCAGTTTATTTTATGGACAGGGGGCAGAGTACCCCTCCTACGAGCAGTACTTC

j_call: TRBJ2-1
clone_size: NA
v_call: TRBV6-4
d_call: TRBD2
cdr3_aa: CASSERLAHEQFF
cdr3_nt: TGTGCCAGCAGTGAACGACTAGCCCATGAGCAGTTCTTC